Below, 27 T cell receptor beta chains from the same sample are listed, as sequenced in a study of T cell responses to AZD1222 COVID-19 vaccine (dated by TCRdb to the early 2020s). What this sample's time point label stands for: baseline before first vaccination. Library preparation was by the immunoSEQ multiplex PCR assay. As stored in TCRdb, this immuneACCESS dataset retains in-frame rearrangements with V and J assigned. A fraction of the clones does not appear; measured against another copy, unresolved V genes explain less than half of the discrepancy, and the remainder lacks a known reason. The sample records about 150,000 clones, more than 85% of which are singletons. Over 7.5% of the sample comes from the top ten. The sample in question was peripheral blood, obtained on day 0 of AZD1222 vaccination. The receptor source for this set is an adult in good health.

In the case of this clone: Compared with germline, one end of the junction differs, possibly owing to a read error. The chain couples TRBV5-4 to TRBJ1-4; D may be TRBD1 (5 bases). This CDR3 region has 13 residues. Looked up from germline, CDR1 is SGHNT and CDR2 is YYREEE (reference sequence). This chain's CDR3 is CASSLREGPRRVF. The DNA of the CDR3 is TGTGCCAGCAGCTTGAGGGAGGGACCTCGGAGGGTTTTT.

This clone was observed a single time. The chain employs TRBV9 and TRBJ1-3; D unclear. CDR3 length: 14 residues. Germline V gives CDR1 SGDLS, CDR2 YYNGEE. The V end was cut by 3 bases, the J end by 0 bases, with 7 bases between. CDR3 nucleotide sequence: TGTGCCAGCAGCGCTCAGAGCTCTGGAAACACCATATATTTT. It translates to CASSAQSSGNTIYF.

The chain combines TRBV19 with TRBJ2-1; D might be TRBD1 (6 bases). V shed 9 bases and J shed 5 bases, with 14 bases lying between them. CDR3 length equals 13 residues. CDR1 is LNHDA and CDR2 is SQIVND in the germline V gene (reference sequence). CDR3 protein: CASSSWTDNEQFF. The CDR3 nucleotides are TGTGCCAGCTCGTCCTGGACAGACAATGAGCAGTTCTTC.

Here the CDR3 DNA reads TGCGCCAGCAGCCCCGGGACGGAAAGAAACTATGGCTACACCTTC. Translating gives CASSPGTERNYGYTF. The chain couples TRBV4-1 to TRBJ1-2, with a tentative D call TRBD1 (5 bases). Germline-derived CDR1 and CDR2 are MGHRA and YSYEKL. The CDR3 has 15 amino acids. Trimming shortened V by 4 bases and J by 2 bases, and 14 bases separated the two germline ends.

The chain couples TRBV19 to TRBJ1-6; no firm D call. The CDR3 is 12 amino acids. Trimming cost V 8 bases and J 7 bases, with 9 bases left between them. The germline V gene encodes CDR1 LNHDA and CDR2 SQIVND (reference sequence). The CDR3 DNA sequence: TGTGCCAGTTGCATCGGGAATTCACCCCTCCACTTT. It encodes CASCIGNSPLHF. Full variable domain (remainder filled in from reference TRBV19 and TRBJ1-6): DGGITQSPKYLFRKEGQNVTLSCEQNLNHDAMYWYRQDPGQGLRLIYYSQIVNDFQKGDIAEGYSVSREKKESFPLTVTSAQKNPTAFYLCASCIGNSPLHFGNGTRLTVT.

The V gene is TRBV6-1, the J gene TRBJ1-3; D ambiguous. The CDR3 totals 15 residues. Per germline, CDR1 MNHNS and CDR2 SASEGT. Trimming left V 2 bases short and J 0 bases short, with 8 bases between. The DNA of the CDR3 is TGTGCCAGCAGTGAACAGGCGAGCTCTGGAAACACCATATATTTT. This sequence encodes CASSEQASSGNTIYF.

The CDR3 region has the DNA TGCGCCAGCGCCAGGGGGAACAAGAGCTCCTACGAGCAGTACTTC. Residues: CASARGNKSSYEQYF. The genes are TRBV23-1 and TRBJ2-7, with 7 bases matching TRBD1. TRBV23-1 belongs to the ORF category, with a function that is uncertain. Losses at the gene ends were 8 bases for V and 0 bases for J; bases not matched to a gene: 10. This CDR3 has 15 residues.

The V gene is TRBV11-3, the J gene TRBJ2-1, with TRBD2 identical over 7 bases. CDR3 length: 15 residues. Germline V lookup: CDR1 SGHNT, CDR2 YENEEA. Germline trimming cut 3 bases from V and 3 bases from J; bases unmatched to any gene: 5. CDR3 region: CASSFSSGGYNEQFF. The DNA for the CDR3 is TGTGCCAGCAGCTTCTCCTCGGGGGGCTACAATGAGCAGTTCTTC. Using reference TRBV11-3 and TRBJ2-1 for the parts outside the CDR3, the full variable domain is EAGVVQSPRYKIIEKKQPVAFWCNPISGHNTLYWYLQNLGQGPELLIRYENEEAVDDSQLPKDRFSAERLKGVDSTLKIQPAELGDSAVYLCASSFSSGGYNEQFFGPGTRLTVL.

This clone was observed once. This CDR3 reads CASSVAGGTNEKLFF. The CDR3 DNA sequence: TGTGCCAGCAGCGTAGCAGGGGGAACTAATGAAAAACTGTTTTTT. V usage is TRBV9 and J usage is TRBJ1-4; TRBD1 aligns across 7 bases. Germline CDR1 is SGDLS and CDR2 is YYNGEE. V lost 0 bases, J lost 1 base, and 0 bases stayed unmatched. The CDR3 is 15 residues long.

CDR3 residues: CASSKEFLTVHRFNYGYTF. The CDR3 DNA reads TGTGCCAGCAGCAAAGAATTTTTGACAGTTCACCGGTTTAACTATGGCTACACCTTC. The chain has TRBV21-1 and TRBJ1-2; the tabulated D call, TRBD1, remains unverified against the DNA. TRBV21-1 constitutes a pseudogene. CDR3 length: 19 residues.

This clone was recorded only once. The chain uses TRBV4-1 and TRBJ1-1; D is perhaps TRBD1 (6 bases). The CDR3 contains 15 residues. Germline loops: CDR1 MGHRA, CDR2 YSYEKL. V was clipped by 0 bases and J by 5 bases, with 13 bases between them. The CDR3 nucleotides read TGCGCCAGCAGCCAAGAAGTTGGGGGGGCAACTGAAGCTTTCTTT. It yields the protein CASSQEVGGATEAFF.

CDR3 bases: TGTGCCAGCAGCTCGCTACAGGGGGCCAAAACTAACTATGGCTACACCTTC. Its translation: CASSSLQGAKTNYGYTF. The chain links TRBV7-9 to TRBJ1-2, with TRBD1 matching over 9 bases. The CDR3 runs 17 residues. With V trimmed by 4 bases and J by 0 bases, 9 bases remained unmatched. Germline assignment: CDR1 SEHNR and CDR2 FQNEAQ (reference sequence). Full variable domain (rest looked up from reference TRBV7-9 and TRBJ1-2): DTGVSQNPRHKITKRGQNVTFRCDPISEHNRLYWYRQTLGQGPEFLTYFQNEAQLEKSRLLSDRFSAERPKGSFSTLEIQRTEQGDSAMYLCASSSLQGAKTNYGYTFGSGTRLTVV.

This sequence joins TRBV6-5 and TRBJ1-2; D gene ambiguous. Per the germline V gene, CDR1 is MNHEY and CDR2 is SVGAGI. The CDR3 contains 13 residues. The ends were cut back, 6 bases at V and 7 bases at J, with 15 bases in the middle. CDR3 amino acids: CASRFLTSFGYTF. DNA of the CDR3: TGTGCCAGCAGATTCCTGACTTCGTTTGGCTACACCTTC.

This sequence joins TRBV28 and TRBJ2-1, with 8 bases lining up with TRBD2. Per germline, CDR1 MDHEN and CDR2 SYDVKM. J gave up 8 bases and V 8 bases, and 14 bases lay outside the gene matches. The CDR3 spans 15 residues. CDR3 in DNA: TGTGCCAGCCTGACCGGGGCTAGCGGGTACCATGAGCAGTTCTTC. Translation: CASLTGASGYHEQFF. The variable domain in full, with the rest retrieved from reference TRBV28 and TRBJ2-1, is DVKVTQSSRYLVKRTGEKVFLECVQDMDHENMFWYRQDPGLGLRLIYFSYDVKMKEKGDIPEGYSVSREKKERFSLILESASTNQTSMYLCASLTGASGYHEQFFGPGTRLTVL.

The chain recombines TRBV15 with TRBJ2-3, with D hard to call. This CDR3 region has 14 residues. Looked up from germline, CDR1 is LNHNV and CDR2 is YYDKDF (reference sequence). The V end lost 1 base, the J end lost 0 bases, and 5 bases lay between the germline ends. In nucleotides, the CDR3 is TGTGCCACCAGCAGAGGGACGAGCACAGATACGCAGTATTTT. Residues: CATSRGTSTDTQYF.

CDR3 in amino acids: CASNGLAGGRDEQYF. The CDR3 bases are TGTGCCAGCAACGGACTAGCGGGGGGAAGGGACGAGCAGTACTTC. This chain links TRBV5-5 with TRBJ2-7, with TRBD2 identical over 14 bases. The CDR3 consists of 15 residues. V lost 6 bases to trimming and J lost 5 bases; unmatched junction nucleotides: 7. The germline V gene has CDR1 SGHKS and CDR2 YYEKEE (reference sequence). Drawing the rest from reference TRBV5-5 and TRBJ2-7, the complete variable domain is DAGVTQSPTHLIKTRGQQVTLRCSPISGHKSVSWYQQVLGQGPQFIFQYYEKEERGRGNFPDRFSARQFPNYSSELNVNALLLGDSALYLCASNGLAGGRDEQYFGPGTRLTVT.

The chain combines TRBV6-5 with TRBJ2-3; D might be TRBD2 (6 bases). The length of the CDR3 is 14 residues. CDR1 MNHEY and CDR2 SVGAGI come from the germline V gene. V was pared by 11 bases and J by 4 bases, with 19 bases between. The CDR3 protein is CASSIGLTPDTQYF. CDR3 coding DNA: TGTGCCTCCTCGATCGGACTAACACCAGATACGCAGTATTTT.

This rearrangement joins TRBV4-1 to TRBJ1-2; D is possibly TRBD1 (5 bases). V was trimmed by 5 bases and J by 5 bases, leaving 9 bases between them. This CDR3 comprises 12 residues. Germline CDR1 is MGHRA and CDR2 is YSYEKL. CDR3: CASSEQGYGYTF. CDR3 DNA sequence: TGCGCCAGCAGCGAGCAGGGATATGGCTACACCTTC.

The CDR3 is CASSFGQGMNTEAFF. The CDR3 DNA follows: TGTGCCAGCAGCTTTGGACAGGGGATGAACACTGAAGCTTTCTTT. This chain joins TRBV7-9 and TRBJ1-1, with 9 bases lining up with TRBD1. Germline values: CDR1 SEHNR, CDR2 FQNEAQ (reference sequence). The CDR3 loop spans 15 amino acids. The trim removed 3 bases at V and 0 bases at J, leaving 2 bases unmatched.

This chain connects TRBV3-1 (or the pseudogene TRBV3-2) to TRBJ2-2; no clear D. Deletions cut 1 base from V and 0 bases from J, with 3 bases between. This CDR3 is 14 amino acids long. Germline CDR1 LGHDT, CDR2 YNNKEL (reference sequence). The CDR3 is CASSQAPNTGELFF. The CDR3 coding sequence is TGTGCCAGCAGCCAAGCCCCGAACACCGGGGAGCTGTTTTTT.

The V and J genes are TRBV4-1 and TRBJ2-5; D remains ambiguous. With 4 bases removed from V and 4 bases from J, the gap between germline ends came to 16 bases. This CDR3 has 15 amino acids. Germline values: CDR1 MGHRA, CDR2 YSYEKL. The CDR3 DNA reads TGCGCCAGCAGCCCGTCGGGCGACCCACGAGAGACCCAGTACTTC. Its protein product is CASSPSGDPRETQYF.

The rearrangement uses TRBV5-6 and TRBJ1-5; TRBD1 aligns across 7 bases. Germline V gene lookup returns CDR1 SGHDT and CDR2 YYEEEE. This CDR3 region has 16 residues. The J segment lost 2 bases and the V segment lost 3 bases, leaving 8 bases of the junction unmatched. CDR3 region: CASSWTGSAGNQPQHF. In DNA, the CDR3 is TGTGCCAGCAGCTGGACAGGAAGTGCAGGCAATCAGCCCCAGCATTTT.

The rearrangement links TRBV21-1 to TRBJ1-1. TRBV21-1 is a pseudogene segment. CDR3 size: 13 residues. The CDR3 bases are TGTGCCAGCAGCAAAGAAGGGTGCACTGAAGCTTTCTTT. Its translation is CASSKEGCTEAFF.

The gene calls are TRBV27 and TRBJ1-4; unclear D gene. Trimming took 2 bases from V and 7 from J, leaving 8 bases between them. CDR1 and CDR2 (germline): MNHEY, SMNVEV (reference sequence). This CDR3 has 13 residues. The CDR3 nucleotides are TGTGCCAGCAGTTTAAGGGAGGGTGAAAAACTGTTTTTT. Protein: CASSLREGEKLFF.

This chain joins TRBV7-6 and TRBJ1-1, with D unclear. This CDR3 has 13 amino acids. Deletions cut 0 bases from V and 8 bases from J, with 10 bases between. Looked up from germline, CDR1 is SGHVS and CDR2 is FNYEAQ. CDR3 DNA sequence: TGTGCCAGCAGCTTAGCCTCTTCCAGAGAAGCTTTCTTT. Translation gives CASSLASSREAFF. Combining the CDR3 with reference TRBV7-6 and TRBJ1-1 gives the whole variable domain GAGVSQSPRYKVTKRGQDVALRCDPISGHVSLYWYRQALGQGPEFLTYFNYEAQQDKSGLPNDRFSAERPEGSISTLTIQRTEQRDSAMYRCASSLASSREAFFGQGTRLTVV.

The sample holds one count of this clone. V and J are TRBV6-5 and TRBJ2-7; 9 positions agree with TRBD1. The germline gives CDR1 MNHEY, CDR2 SVGAGI. J was trimmed by 6 bases and V by 6 bases; bases with no gene match: 12. This CDR3 comprises 15 residues. CDR3 nucleotides: TGTGCCAGCAGCCCCGTTGGGACAGGGCCTCTCGAGCAGTACTTC. It codes for CASSPVGTGPLEQYF.

The genes are TRBV13 and TRBJ2-4; TRBD2 agrees at 9 bases. V lost 1 base, J lost 2 bases, and 12 bases stayed unmatched. Germline V lookup: CDR1 PRHDT, CDR2 FYEKMQ (reference sequence). The CDR3 has 19 amino acids. The CDR3 reads CASSLEAGGSSGSKNIQYF. The DNA of the CDR3 is TGTGCCAGCAGCTTAGAGGCGGGGGGGTCGAGCGGATCCAAAAACATTCAGTACTTC.